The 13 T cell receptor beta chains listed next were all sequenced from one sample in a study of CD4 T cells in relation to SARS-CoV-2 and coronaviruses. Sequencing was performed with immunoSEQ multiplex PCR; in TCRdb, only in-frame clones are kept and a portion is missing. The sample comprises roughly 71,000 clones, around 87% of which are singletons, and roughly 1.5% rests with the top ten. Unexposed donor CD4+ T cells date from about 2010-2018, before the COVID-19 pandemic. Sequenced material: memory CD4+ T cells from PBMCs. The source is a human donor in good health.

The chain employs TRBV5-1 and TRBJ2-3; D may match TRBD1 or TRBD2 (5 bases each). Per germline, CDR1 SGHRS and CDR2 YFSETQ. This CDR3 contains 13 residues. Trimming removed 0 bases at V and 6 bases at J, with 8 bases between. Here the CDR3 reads CASSLGDLDTQYF. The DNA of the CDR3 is TGCGCCAGCAGCTTGGGGGACCTCGATACGCAGTATTTT.

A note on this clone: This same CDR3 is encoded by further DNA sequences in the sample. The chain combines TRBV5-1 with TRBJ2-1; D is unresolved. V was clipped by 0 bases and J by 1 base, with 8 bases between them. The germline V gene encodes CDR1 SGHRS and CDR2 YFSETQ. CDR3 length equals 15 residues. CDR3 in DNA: TGCGCCAGCAGCTTGGCGGGTAGTTCCTACAATGAGCAGTTCTTC. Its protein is CASSLAGSSYNEQFF.

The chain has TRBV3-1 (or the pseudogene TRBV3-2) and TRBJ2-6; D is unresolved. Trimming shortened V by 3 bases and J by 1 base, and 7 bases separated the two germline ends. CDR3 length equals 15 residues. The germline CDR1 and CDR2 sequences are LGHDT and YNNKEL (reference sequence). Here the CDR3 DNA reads TGTGCCAGCAGCCATACAGTGTCTGGGGCCAACGTCCTGACTTTC. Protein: CASSHTVSGANVLTF.

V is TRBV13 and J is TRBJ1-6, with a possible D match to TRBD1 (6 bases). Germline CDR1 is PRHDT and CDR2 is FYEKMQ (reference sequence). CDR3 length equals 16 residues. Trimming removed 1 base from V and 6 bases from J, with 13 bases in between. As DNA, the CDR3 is TGTGCCAGCAGCTTAGCCGCAGGGGCCCGTAATTCACCCCTCCACTTT. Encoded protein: CASSLAAGARNSPLHF.

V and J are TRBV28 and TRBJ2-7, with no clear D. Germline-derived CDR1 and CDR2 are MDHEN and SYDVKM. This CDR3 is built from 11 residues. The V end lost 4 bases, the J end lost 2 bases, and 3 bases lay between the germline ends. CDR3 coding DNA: TGTGCCAGCAGTTCTCCCTACGAGCAGTACTTC. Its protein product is CASSSPYEQYF. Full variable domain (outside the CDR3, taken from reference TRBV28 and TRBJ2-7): DVKVTQSSRYLVKRTGEKVFLECVQDMDHENMFWYRQDPGLGLRLIYFSYDVKMKEKGDIPEGYSVSREKKERFSLILESASTNQTSMYLCASSSPYEQYFGPGTRLTVT.

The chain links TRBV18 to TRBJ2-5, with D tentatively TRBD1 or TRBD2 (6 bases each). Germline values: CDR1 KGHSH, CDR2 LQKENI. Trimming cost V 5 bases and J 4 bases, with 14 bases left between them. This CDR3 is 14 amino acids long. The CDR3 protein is CASSTYREAETQYF. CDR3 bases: TGTGCCAGCTCAACTTACAGGGAGGCAGAGACCCAGTACTTC.

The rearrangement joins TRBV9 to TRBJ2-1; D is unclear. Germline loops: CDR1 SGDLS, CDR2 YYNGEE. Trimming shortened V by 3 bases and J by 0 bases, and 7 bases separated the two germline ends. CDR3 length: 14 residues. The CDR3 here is CASSARYSYNEQFF. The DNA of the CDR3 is TGTGCCAGCAGCGCTCGCTACTCCTACAATGAGCAGTTCTTC.

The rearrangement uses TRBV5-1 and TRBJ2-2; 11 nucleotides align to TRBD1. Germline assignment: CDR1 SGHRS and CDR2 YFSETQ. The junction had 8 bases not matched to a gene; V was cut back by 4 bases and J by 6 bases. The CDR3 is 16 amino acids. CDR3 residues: CASSLVGTGGSGELFF. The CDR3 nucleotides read TGCGCCAGCAGCCTTGTGGGGACAGGGGGATCCGGGGAGCTGTTTTTT.

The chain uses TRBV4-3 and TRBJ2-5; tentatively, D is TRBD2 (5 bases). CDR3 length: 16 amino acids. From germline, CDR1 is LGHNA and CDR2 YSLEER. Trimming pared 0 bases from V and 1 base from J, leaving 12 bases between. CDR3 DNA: TGCGCCAGCAGCCAAGATACGGGGTCCTTCCAAGAGACCCAGTACTTC. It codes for CASSQDTGSFQETQYF.

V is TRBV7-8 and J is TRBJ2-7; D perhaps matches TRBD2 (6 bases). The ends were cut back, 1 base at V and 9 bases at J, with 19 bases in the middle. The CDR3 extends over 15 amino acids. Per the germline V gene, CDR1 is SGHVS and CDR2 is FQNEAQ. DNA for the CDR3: TGTGCCAGCAGCTTAGTTCGGTCAGGAGGGGCGCGGCAGTACTTC. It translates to CASSLVRSGGARQYF.

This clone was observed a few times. The CDR3 is CASSLAGGGDGAFF. The DNA for the CDR3 is TGTGCCAGCAGCCTTGCAGGGGGGGGCGACGGAGCTTTCTTT. This rearrangement joins TRBV9 to TRBJ1-1, with 7 bases fitting TRBD1. The CDR3 length is 14 residues. V lost 4 bases and J lost 10; bases outside the gene matches: 13. Germline V gives CDR1 SGDLS, CDR2 YYNGEE.

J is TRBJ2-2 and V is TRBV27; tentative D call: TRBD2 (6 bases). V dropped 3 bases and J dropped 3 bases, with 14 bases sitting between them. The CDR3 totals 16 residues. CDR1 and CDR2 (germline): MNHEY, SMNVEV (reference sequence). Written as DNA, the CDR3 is TGTGCCAGCAGTTTGCACAGGAGGGTGGACACCGGGGAGCTGTTTTTT. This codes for CASSLHRRVDTGELFF.

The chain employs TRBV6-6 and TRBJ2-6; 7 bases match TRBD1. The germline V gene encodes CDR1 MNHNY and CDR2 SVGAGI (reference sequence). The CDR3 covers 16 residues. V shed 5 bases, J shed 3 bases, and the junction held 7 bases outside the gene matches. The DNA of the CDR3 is TGTGCCAGCAGTCGACAGGGTTCTGGTGGGGCCAACGTCCTGACTTTC. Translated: CASSRQGSGGANVLTF.